These 24 T cell receptor beta chains came from one sample sequenced in a study of blood T cell repertoires in COVID-19. Clones were sequenced by immunoSEQ multiplex PCR, and TCRdb holds only the in-frame ones, with some missing. The table lists 200,000 to 250,000 clones, about 87% of them singletons. Sequencing used PBMCs or T cells enriched from blood (not recorded which). The receptor set was obtained from a man aged 50 or older who had been exposed to COVID-19.

This clone was counted between two and nine times. The J gene is TRBJ2-3, the V gene TRBV27; possibly TRBD1 for D (6 bases). The length of the CDR3 is 14 residues. Germline-derived CDR1 and CDR2 are MNHEY and SMNVEV (reference sequence). Trimming took 6 bases from V and 2 from J, leaving 12 bases between them. DNA for the CDR3: TGTGCCAGCAGGCCGGGACATAACACAGATACGCAGTATTTT. Its translation: CASRPGHNTDTQYF.

The V call is TRBV9, the J call TRBJ1-3; no clear D. Germline V gene lookup returns CDR1 SGDLS and CDR2 YYNGEE. V was shortened by 2 bases and J by 0 bases, with 12 bases between the two germline ends. This CDR3 comprises 16 residues. The CDR3 here is CASSVTYAGSGNTIYF. The CDR3 nucleotides read TGTGCCAGCAGCGTCACGTACGCAGGCTCTGGAAACACCATATATTTT.

This chain uses TRBV5-1 with TRBJ2-7; tentative D call: TRBD1 (6 bases). V gave up 1 base and J gave up 5 bases, with 13 bases separating them. The CDR3 extends over 14 amino acids. Germline-derived CDR1 and CDR2 are SGHRS and YFSETQ. This CDR3 is CASSLYGGTDEQYV. DNA for the CDR3: TGCGCCAGCAGCTTGTATGGGGGCACGGACGAGCAGTACGTC.

The chain links TRBV10-1 to TRBJ2-3; D may be TRBD2 (6 bases). Germline assignment: CDR1 WNHNN and CDR2 SYGVQD (reference sequence). The V gene lost 4 bases and the J gene lost 0 bases, with 20 bases spanning the gap. This CDR3 spans 18 amino acids. This CDR3 is CASSGSSDWKESTDTQYF. In nucleotides, the CDR3 is TGCGCCAGCAGTGGATCTAGCGATTGGAAAGAGAGCACAGATACGCAGTATTTT.

The chain joins TRBV7-9 to TRBJ2-7; the match to TRBD1 covers 8 bases. This CDR3 comprises 13 residues. Per germline, CDR1 SEHNR and CDR2 FQNEAQ (reference sequence). CDR3 nucleotides: TGTGCCAGCAGCTTAGTCCCAGGGGGCGAGTTCTGCGTC. This gives the protein CASSLVPGGEFCV.

The chain combines TRBV7-9 with TRBJ1-3; D gene ambiguous. The V end was cut by 1 base, the J end by 2 bases, with 6 bases between. The germline gives CDR1 SEHNR, CDR2 FQNEAQ (reference sequence). This CDR3 region has 14 residues. The CDR3, as DNA: TGTGCCAGCAGCTTAGGCAGGACTGGAAACACCATATATTTT. This gives the protein CASSLGRTGNTIYF.

The chain uses TRBV5-1 and TRBJ1-2; D perhaps matches TRBD1 (6 bases). Trimming pared 5 bases from V and 5 bases from J, leaving 13 bases between. The germline V gene has CDR1 SGHRS and CDR2 YFSETQ. This CDR3 region has 13 residues. CDR3 loop: CASSRDTGYGYTF. In nucleotides, the CDR3 is TGCGCCAGCAGTAGGGATACAGGGTATGGCTACACCTTC.

The chain has TRBV4-2 and TRBJ2-5; TRBD2 matches 8 bases. Germline values: CDR1 LGHNA, CDR2 YNFKEQ. The ends lost 1 base at V and 2 bases at J; junction bases unmatched: 12. The CDR3 is 18 amino acids. The CDR3 is CASSQGVGVAGNQETQYF. CDR3 nucleotide sequence: TGTGCCAGCAGCCAAGGGGTCGGGGTAGCGGGGAATCAAGAGACCCAGTACTTC.

This clone was counted a few times. Relative to the germline gene, one junction end is altered; a read error may explain this. J is TRBJ1-1 and V is TRBV5-1, with a possible D match to TRBD1 (5 bases). Looked up from germline, CDR1 is SGHRS and CDR2 is YFSETQ. The CDR3 is 14 amino acids. The CDR3 here is CASTLAGMDTEAFF. The CDR3 coding sequence is TGCGCCAGCACCTTGGCAGGGATGGACACTGAAGCTTTCTTT.

V is TRBV28 and J is TRBJ1-5, with TRBD1 as a possible D gene (6 bases). Germline CDR1 reads MDHEN; CDR2 reads SYDVKM. V was cut by 5 bases and J by 0 bases, with 8 bases left in between. The CDR3 totals 14 residues. The CDR3: CASSGTLSNQPQHF. The CDR3 bases are TGTGCCAGCAGTGGGACACTTAGCAATCAGCCCCAGCATTTT.

The chain is built from TRBV28 and TRBJ1-2; possible D gene TRBD1, 5 bases. The germline gives CDR1 MDHEN, CDR2 SYDVKM. The germline V and J ends were trimmed by 9 bases and 0 bases, with 20 bases remaining between them. The CDR3 sequence is 16 residues long. CDR3 residues: CASSETGSWANYGYTF. CDR3 coding DNA: TGTGCCAGTTCCGAAACAGGATCCTGGGCTAACTATGGCTACACCTTC.

The rearrangement joins TRBV10-2 to TRBJ2-1, with D perhaps TRBD2 (6 bases). The CDR3 has 13 amino acids. V was trimmed by 6 bases and J by 9 bases, leaving 15 bases between them. Per germline, CDR1 WSHSY and CDR2 SAAADI. Here the CDR3 reads CASSKTTRTEQFF. The CDR3 region has the DNA TGCGCCAGCAGCAAAACGACTAGGACTGAGCAGTTCTTC.

The CDR3 spells CASSLVPTGVTEAFF. The CDR3 DNA follows: TGCGCCAGCAGCTTGGTTCCGACAGGGGTGACTGAAGCTTTCTTT. The J gene is TRBJ1-1, the V gene TRBV5-1; 8 bases agree with TRBD1. The CDR3 runs 15 residues. From germline, CDR1 is SGHRS and CDR2 YFSETQ. V lost 0 bases and J lost 5; bases outside the gene matches: 6. The full variable domain, in which reference TRBV5-1 and TRBJ1-1 provide the parts outside the CDR3, is KAGVTQTPRYLIKTRGQQVTLSCSPISGHRSVSWYQQTPGQGLQFLFEYFSETQRNKGNFPGRFSGRQFSNSRSEMNVSTLELGDSALYLCASSLVPTGVTEAFFGQGTRLTVV.

This chain uses TRBV28 with TRBJ2-7; D remains ambiguous. Germline V gene sequence: CDR1 MDHEN, CDR2 SYDVKM. The V end lost 3 bases, the J end lost 6 bases, and 6 bases lay between the germline ends. The CDR3 has 11 amino acids. CDR3 residues: CASSLGAEQYF. CDR3 DNA sequence: TGTGCCAGCAGTTTGGGCGCCGAGCAGTACTTC.

This chain uses TRBV19 with TRBJ2-7; 8 positions match TRBD1. J lost 5 bases, V lost 9 bases, and 12 bases had no gene match. The CDR3 is made up of 14 amino acids. Germline V gene sequence: CDR1 LNHDA, CDR2 SQIVND (reference sequence). CDR3 in amino acids: CASSMRTGSDEQYF. The CDR3, as DNA: TGTGCCAGCTCCATGAGGACAGGGTCTGACGAGCAGTACTTC. The full variable domain, rest sourced from reference TRBV19 and TRBJ2-7, is DGGITQSPKYLFRKEGQNVTLSCEQNLNHDAMYWYRQDPGQGLRLIYYSQIVNDFQKGDIAEGYSVSREKKESFPLTVTSAQKNPTAFYLCASSMRTGSDEQYFGPGTRLTVT.

The chain recombines TRBV19 with TRBJ1-1; TRBD1 matches 8 bases. Germline V gene data show CDR1 as LNHDA and CDR2 as SQIVND (reference sequence). The CDR3 spans 18 residues. V was clipped by 0 bases and J by 1 base; unmatched bases: 10. The CDR3 loop is CASSIDLGGTGPNTEAFF. The CDR3, as DNA: TGTGCCAGTAGTATAGATCTTGGAGGGACAGGCCCGAACACTGAAGCTTTCTTT.

The chain uses TRBV6-4 and TRBJ2-3; D possibly corresponds to TRBD2 (5 bases). The CDR3 totals 16 residues. Germline loops: CDR1 MRHNA, CDR2 SNTAGT. V shed 2 bases and J shed 4 bases, with 16 bases lying between them. This CDR3 reads CASSDRSTAGADTQYF. The CDR3 DNA is TGTGCCAGCAGTGACCGATCCACTGCGGGCGCAGATACGCAGTATTTT.

The chain has TRBV18 and TRBJ1-4, with no clear D. The V gene lost 4 bases and the J gene lost 3 bases, with 18 bases spanning the gap. Germline V gives CDR1 KGHSH, CDR2 LQKENI. This CDR3 is 17 amino acids long. The CDR3 DNA is TGTGCCAGCTCACTGAGCCTAAAGGTCGGAGCTAATGAAAAACTGTTTTTT. Translating gives CASSLSLKVGANEKLFF.

This sequence joins TRBV2 and TRBJ2-7; tentative D call: TRBD2 (6 bases). CDR1 and CDR2 (germline): SNHLY, FYNNEI. This CDR3 contains 15 residues. V was cut by 7 bases and J by 7 bases, with 23 bases left in between. CDR3 in amino acids: CASMSGGRVYEEQYV. The CDR3 nucleotides read TGTGCCAGCATGTCCGGAGGGAGAGTCTACGAGGAGCAGTACGTC.

The chain carries TRBV30 and TRBJ1-2; 8 nucleotides align to TRBD1. The CDR3 totals 13 residues. In germline, CDR1 is GTSNPN, CDR2 SVGIG (reference sequence). With V trimmed by 4 bases and J by 7 bases, 8 bases remained unmatched. CDR3 amino acids: CAWNTGGGSGYTF. The CDR3 DNA sequence: TGTGCCTGGAATACAGGGGGTGGAAGTGGCTACACCTTC.

The chain recombines TRBV11-3 with TRBJ2-3; D ambiguous. With 4 bases removed from V and 5 bases from J, the gap between germline ends came to 4 bases. The CDR3 has 11 residues. Germline CDR1 and CDR2: SGHNT and YENEEA. CDR3 in DNA: TGTGCCAGCAGCTCCGGAGATACGCAGTATTTT. It specifies CASSSGDTQYF.

CDR3 protein: CSASGQVLGQPQHF. For the CDR3, the DNA is TGCAGTGCTAGTGGTCAGGTTCTGGGTCAGCCCCAGCATTTT. The chain joins TRBV20-1 to TRBJ1-5; D gene unclear. V lost 3 bases to trimming and J lost 6 bases, with 15 bases between them. This CDR3 region has 14 residues. In germline, CDR1 is DFQATT, CDR2 SNEGSKA (reference sequence).

The chain uses TRBV2 and TRBJ1-6, with no clear D. Between the trimmed V and J ends, which lost 5 bases and 9 bases, there was a span of 14 bases. In germline, CDR1 is SNHLY, CDR2 FYNNEI. There are 14 residues in the CDR3. The CDR3 here is CASSPGRGSSPLHF. The CDR3, as DNA: TGTGCCAGCAGTCCAGGTCGGGGTAGTTCACCCCTCCACTTT.

The gene calls are TRBV5-5 and TRBJ1-2; no reliable D call. Germline values: CDR1 SGHKS, CDR2 YYEKEE (reference sequence). Trimming removed 0 bases from V and 7 bases from J, with 7 bases in between. The length of the CDR3 is 12 residues. The CDR3 reads CASSLVESGYTF. Written as DNA, the CDR3 is TGTGCCAGCAGCTTGGTAGAAAGTGGCTACACCTTC.